A selection of T cell receptor beta chains follows, all from one sample in a study of T cell responses to AZD1222 COVID-19 vaccine. The protocol was immunoSEQ multiplex PCR, while the TCRdb copy is restricted to in-frame clones and leaves out a portion. The sample holds about 120,000 clones, 80% to 95% seen once. Sequencing used peripheral blood, obtained on day 0 of AZD1222 vaccination. These receptors came from an adult in good health. The CDR3 runs from the conserved cysteine through the conserved F or W.

v_gene	j_gene	CDR3aa
TRBV30	TRBJ1-5	CAGTFTGVSNQPQHF
TRBV18	TRBJ2-2	CASSQTNTGELFF
TRBV4-2	TRBJ1-2	CASSQDLGPRGYTF
TRBV13	TRBJ1-2	CASSLGSHRDSDGYTF
TRBV28	TRBJ1-1	CASRTPMNTEAFF
TRBV3-1/TRBV3-2	TRBJ1-4	CASSPRRGTANEKLFF
TRBV6-5	TRBJ1-6	CASSPDRGRDSPLHF
TRBV5-1	TRBJ1-1	CASSLAAGARLNTEAFF
TRBV24-1	TRBJ2-1	CATSDVGQGASDEQFF
TRBV28	TRBJ1-3	CASSFGGTGFSGNTIYF
TRBV12-3/TRBV12-4	TRBJ1-1	CASSLTGTEAFF
TRBV24-1	TRBJ2-7	CATSAKPRFPYEQYF
TRBV10-1	TRBJ1-2	CASSAPYRKVTYYDYGYTF
TRBV19	TRBJ2-7	CASALSWGDKTYEQYF
TRBV4-3	TRBJ1-2	CASSQDRGNYGYTF